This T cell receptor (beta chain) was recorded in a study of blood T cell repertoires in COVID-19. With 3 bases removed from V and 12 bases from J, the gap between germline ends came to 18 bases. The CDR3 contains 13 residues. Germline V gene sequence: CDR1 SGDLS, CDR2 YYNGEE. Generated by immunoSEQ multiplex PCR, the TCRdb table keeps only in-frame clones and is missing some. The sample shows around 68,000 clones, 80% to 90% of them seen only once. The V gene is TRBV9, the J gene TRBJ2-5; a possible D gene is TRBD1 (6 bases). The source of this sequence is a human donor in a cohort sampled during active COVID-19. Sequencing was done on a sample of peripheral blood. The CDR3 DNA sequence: TGTGCCAGCAGCGCCGGTCAGGGGTCCCCCGAGTACTTC. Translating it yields CASSAGQGSPEYF.